The 2 T cell receptor beta chains listed next were all sequenced from one sample in a study of blood T cell repertoires in COVID-19. The assay was immunoSEQ multiplex PCR, and TCRdb's table has in-frame clones only and misses some. The table has 30,000 to 50,000 clones, 91% seen once. Sequenced input: peripheral blood. The source of these receptors is a woman aged 25 to 39 in a cohort sampled during active COVID-19.

This clone is medium-sized (0.01 to 0.1%). The chain recombines TRBV29-1 with TRBJ2-1, with D perhaps TRBD1 (6 bases). V was shortened by 6 bases and J by 6 bases, with 15 bases between the two germline ends. The V gene's germline CDR1 is SQVTM and CDR2 ANQGSEA. The CDR3 loop spans 13 amino acids. CDR3 nucleotides: TGCAGCGTCCGCATACTAGGGGGCAATGAGCAGTTCTTC. It specifies CSVRILGGNEQFF.

The chain couples TRBV20-1 to TRBJ2-1; 11 nucleotides match TRBD2. With 3 bases clipped from V and 4 bases from J, the junction kept 11 bases outside the gene matches. The CDR3 has 17 amino acids. Germline lookup yields CDR1 DFQATT and CDR2 SNEGSKA (reference sequence). CDR3 nucleotides: TGCAGTGCTAGTGACCCCGGTCTAGCGGGGGGTTACAATGAGCAGTTCTTC. Its translation: CSASDPGLAGGYNEQFF.